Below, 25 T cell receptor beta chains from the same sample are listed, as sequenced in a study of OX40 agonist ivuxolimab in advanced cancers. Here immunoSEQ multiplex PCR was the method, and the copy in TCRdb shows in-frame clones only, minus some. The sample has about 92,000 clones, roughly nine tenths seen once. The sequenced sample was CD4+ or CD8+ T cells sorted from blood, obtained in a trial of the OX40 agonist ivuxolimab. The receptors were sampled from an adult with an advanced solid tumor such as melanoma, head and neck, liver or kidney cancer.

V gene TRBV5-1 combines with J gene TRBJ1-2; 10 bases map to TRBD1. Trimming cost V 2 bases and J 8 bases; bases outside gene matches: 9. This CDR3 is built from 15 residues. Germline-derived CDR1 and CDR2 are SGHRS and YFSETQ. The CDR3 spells CASSFPTGTGEGYTF. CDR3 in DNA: TGCGCCAGCAGCTTCCCTACCGGGACAGGGGAAGGCTACACCTTC.

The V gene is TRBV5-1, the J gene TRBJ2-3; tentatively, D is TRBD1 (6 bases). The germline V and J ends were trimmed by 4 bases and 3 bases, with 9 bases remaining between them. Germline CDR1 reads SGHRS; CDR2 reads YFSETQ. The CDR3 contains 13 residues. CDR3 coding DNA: TGCGCCAGCAGCCCGGACAGAACAGATACGCAGTATTTT. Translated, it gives CASSPDRTDTQYF.

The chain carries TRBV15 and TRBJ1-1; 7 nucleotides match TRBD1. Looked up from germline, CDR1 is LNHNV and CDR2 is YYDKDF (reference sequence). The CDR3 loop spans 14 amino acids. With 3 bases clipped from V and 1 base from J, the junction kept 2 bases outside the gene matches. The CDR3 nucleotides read TGTGCCACCAGCAGCCACAGGGGGAACACTGAAGCTTTCTTT. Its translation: CATSSHRGNTEAFF. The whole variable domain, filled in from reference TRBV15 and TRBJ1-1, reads DAMVIQNPRYQVTQFGKPVTLSCSQTLNHNVMYWYQQKSSQAPKLLFHYYDKDFNNEADTPDNFQSRRPNTSFCFLDIRSPGLGDTAMYLCATSSHRGNTEAFFGQGTRLTVV.

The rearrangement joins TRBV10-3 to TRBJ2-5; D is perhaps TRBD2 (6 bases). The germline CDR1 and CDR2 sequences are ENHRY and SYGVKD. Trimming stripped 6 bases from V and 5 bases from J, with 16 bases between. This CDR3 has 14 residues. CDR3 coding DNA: TGTGCCATCAGCCGGGCGGGGTCCCAGGAGACCCAGTACTTC. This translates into CAISRAGSQETQYF.

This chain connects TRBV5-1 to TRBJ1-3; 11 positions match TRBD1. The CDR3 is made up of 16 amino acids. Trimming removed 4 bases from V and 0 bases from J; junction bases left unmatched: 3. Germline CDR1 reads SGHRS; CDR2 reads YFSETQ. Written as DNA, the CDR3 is TGCGCCAGCAGCGGACAGGGGGCGAGCTCTGGAAACACCATATATTTT. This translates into CASSGQGASSGNTIYF.

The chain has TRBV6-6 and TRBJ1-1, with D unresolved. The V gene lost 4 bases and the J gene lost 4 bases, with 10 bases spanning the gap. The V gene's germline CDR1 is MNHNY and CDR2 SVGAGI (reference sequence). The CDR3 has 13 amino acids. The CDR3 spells CASSWGGSTEAFF. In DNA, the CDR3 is TGTGCCAGCAGTTGGGGAGGGTCCACTGAAGCTTTCTTT.

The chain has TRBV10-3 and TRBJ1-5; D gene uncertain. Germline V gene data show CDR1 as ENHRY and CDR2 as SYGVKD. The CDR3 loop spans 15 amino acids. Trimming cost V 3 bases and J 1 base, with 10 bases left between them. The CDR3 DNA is TGTGCCATCAGTGAAGGAGGTAGAAGCAATCAGCCCCAGCATTTT. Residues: CAISEGGRSNQPQHF.

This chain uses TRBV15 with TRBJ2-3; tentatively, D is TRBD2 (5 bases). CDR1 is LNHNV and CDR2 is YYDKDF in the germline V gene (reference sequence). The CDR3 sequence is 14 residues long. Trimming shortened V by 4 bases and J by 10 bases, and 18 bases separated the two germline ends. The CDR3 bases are TGTGCCACCAGCACAACTAGAATCCTGGCTTCGCAGTATTTT. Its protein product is CATSTTRILASQYF. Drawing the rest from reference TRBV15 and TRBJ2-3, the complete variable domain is DAMVIQNPRYQVTQFGKPVTLSCSQTLNHNVMYWYQQKSSQAPKLLFHYYDKDFNNEADTPDNFQSRRPNTSFCFLDIRSPGLGDTAMYLCATSTTRILASQYFGPGTRLTVL.

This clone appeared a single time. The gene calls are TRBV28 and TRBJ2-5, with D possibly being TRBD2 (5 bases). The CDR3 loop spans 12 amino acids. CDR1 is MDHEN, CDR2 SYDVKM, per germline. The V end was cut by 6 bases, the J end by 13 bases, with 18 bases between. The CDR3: CASSPSGIMWYF. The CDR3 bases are TGTGCCAGCAGCCCCTCCGGGATCATGTGGTACTTC.

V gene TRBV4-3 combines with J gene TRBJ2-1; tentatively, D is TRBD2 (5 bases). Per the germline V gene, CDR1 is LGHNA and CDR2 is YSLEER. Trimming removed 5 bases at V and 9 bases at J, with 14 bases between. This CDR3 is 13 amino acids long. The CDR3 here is CASSFTGKSEQFF. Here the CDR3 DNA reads TGCGCCAGCAGCTTCACGGGGAAGAGTGAGCAGTTCTTC.

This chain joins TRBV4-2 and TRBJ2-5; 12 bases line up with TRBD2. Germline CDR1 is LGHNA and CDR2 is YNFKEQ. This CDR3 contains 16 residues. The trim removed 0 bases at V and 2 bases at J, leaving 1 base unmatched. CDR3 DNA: TGTGCCAGCAGCCAAGAACTAGCGGGAGGACAAGAGACCCAGTACTTC. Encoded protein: CASSQELAGGQETQYF.

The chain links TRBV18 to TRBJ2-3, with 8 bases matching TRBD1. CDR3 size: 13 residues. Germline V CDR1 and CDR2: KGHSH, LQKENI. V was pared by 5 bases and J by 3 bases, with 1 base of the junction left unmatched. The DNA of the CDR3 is TGTGCCAGCTCAACAGGGGGGACAGATACGCAGTATTTT. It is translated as CASSTGGTDTQYF.

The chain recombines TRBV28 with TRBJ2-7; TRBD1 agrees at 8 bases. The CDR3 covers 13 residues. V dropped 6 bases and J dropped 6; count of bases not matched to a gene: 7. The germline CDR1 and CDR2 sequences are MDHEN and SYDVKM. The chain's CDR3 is CASSPGTGREQYF. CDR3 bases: TGTGCCAGCAGCCCCGGGACAGGACGCGAGCAGTACTTC.

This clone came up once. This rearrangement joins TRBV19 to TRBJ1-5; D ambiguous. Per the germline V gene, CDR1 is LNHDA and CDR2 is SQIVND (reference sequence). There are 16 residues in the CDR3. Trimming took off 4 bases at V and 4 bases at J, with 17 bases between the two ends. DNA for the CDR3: TGTGCCAGTAGTAGGGCCGCGGGTATAGCTAATCAGCCCCAGCATTTT. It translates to CASSRAAGIANQPQHF.

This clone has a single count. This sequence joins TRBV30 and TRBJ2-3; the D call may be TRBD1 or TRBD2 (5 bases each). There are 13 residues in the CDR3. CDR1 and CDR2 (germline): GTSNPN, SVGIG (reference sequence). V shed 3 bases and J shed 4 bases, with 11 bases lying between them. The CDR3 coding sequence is TGTGCCTGGAGAGCCGGGACGTCAGATACGCAGTATTTT. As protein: CAWRAGTSDTQYF.

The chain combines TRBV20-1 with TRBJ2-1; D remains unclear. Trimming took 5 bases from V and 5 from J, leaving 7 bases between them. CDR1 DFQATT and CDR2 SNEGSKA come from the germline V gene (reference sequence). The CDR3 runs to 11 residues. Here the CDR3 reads CSASNNNEQFF. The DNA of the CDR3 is TGCAGTGCTTCGAACAACAATGAGCAGTTCTTC.

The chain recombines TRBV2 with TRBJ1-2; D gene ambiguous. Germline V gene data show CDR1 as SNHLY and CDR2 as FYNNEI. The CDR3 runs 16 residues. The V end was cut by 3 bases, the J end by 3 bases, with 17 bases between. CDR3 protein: CASSDGTEVRHYGYTF. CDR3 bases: TGTGCCAGCAGTGACGGAACAGAAGTAAGACACTATGGCTACACCTTC.

The CDR3 spells CASSQTGRHLYEQYF. Here the CDR3 DNA reads TGTGCCAGCAGCCAGACAGGGAGGCACCTCTACGAGCAGTACTTC. This chain connects TRBV14 to TRBJ2-7; a possible D gene is TRBD1 (7 bases). The CDR3 consists of 15 residues. Per the germline V gene, CDR1 is SGHDN and CDR2 is FVKESK. V dropped 3 bases and J dropped 3 bases, with 15 bases sitting between them.

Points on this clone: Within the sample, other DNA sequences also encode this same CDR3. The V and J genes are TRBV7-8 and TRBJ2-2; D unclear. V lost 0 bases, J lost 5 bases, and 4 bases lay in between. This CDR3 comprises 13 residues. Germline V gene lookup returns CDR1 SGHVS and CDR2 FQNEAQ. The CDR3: CASSLASTGELFF. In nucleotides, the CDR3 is TGTGCCAGCAGCTTAGCGTCTACCGGGGAGCTGTTTTTT.

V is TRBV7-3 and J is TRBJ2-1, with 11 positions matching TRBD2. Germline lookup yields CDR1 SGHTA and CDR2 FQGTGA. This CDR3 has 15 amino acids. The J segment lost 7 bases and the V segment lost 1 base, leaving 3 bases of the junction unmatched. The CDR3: CASSLMGLAVNEQFF. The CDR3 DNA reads TGTGCCAGCAGCTTAATGGGACTAGCGGTAAATGAGCAGTTCTTC.

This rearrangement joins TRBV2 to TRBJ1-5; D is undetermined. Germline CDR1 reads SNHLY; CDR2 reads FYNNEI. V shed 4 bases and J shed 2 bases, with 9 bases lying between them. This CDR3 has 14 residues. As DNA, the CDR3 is TGTGCCAGCAGTGGGGGTTGGGGCAATCAGCCCCAGCATTTT. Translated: CASSGGWGNQPQHF.

The CDR3 nucleotides read TGTGCCAGTAGCACCCTAGGGGTTTCAGCCAAAAACATTCAGTACTTC. This codes for CASSTLGVSAKNIQYF. The rearrangement uses TRBV19 and TRBJ2-4; a weak D match, TRBD1 (5 bases). The CDR3 runs to 16 residues. V lost 6 bases and J lost 0, with 15 bases in between. Germline V gene sequence: CDR1 LNHDA, CDR2 SQIVND (reference sequence).

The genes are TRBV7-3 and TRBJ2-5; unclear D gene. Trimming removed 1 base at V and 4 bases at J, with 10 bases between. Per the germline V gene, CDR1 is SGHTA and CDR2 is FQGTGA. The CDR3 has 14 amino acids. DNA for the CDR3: TGTGCCAGCAGCTTAAGTGGAGCTCGAGAGACCCAGTACTTC. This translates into CASSLSGARETQYF.

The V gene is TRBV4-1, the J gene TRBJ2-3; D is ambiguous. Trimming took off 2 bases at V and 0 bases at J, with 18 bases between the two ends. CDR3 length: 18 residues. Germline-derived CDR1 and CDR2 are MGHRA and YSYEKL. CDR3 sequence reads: CASSQTPRPRTSTDTQYF. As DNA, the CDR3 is TGCGCCAGCAGCCAAACTCCCCGCCCCAGAACTAGCACAGATACGCAGTATTTT.

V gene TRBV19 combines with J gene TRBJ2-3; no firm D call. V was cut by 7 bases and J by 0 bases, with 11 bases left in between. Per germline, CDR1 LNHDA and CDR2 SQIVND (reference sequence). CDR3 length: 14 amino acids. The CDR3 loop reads CASTRDSSTDTQYF. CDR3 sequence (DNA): TGTGCCAGTACGAGAGATTCTAGCACAGATACGCAGTATTTT.